The rows below give T cell receptor beta chains drawn from one sample of a study of blood T cell repertoires in COVID-19. The protocol was immunoSEQ multiplex PCR, while the TCRdb copy is restricted to in-frame clones and leaves out a portion. The table records 250,000 or so clones, about 89% of them present only once. Sequencing used peripheral blood. The receptors stem from a middle-aged woman who had recovered from COVID-19. Each CDR3 is given with its conserved first and last residue. Each record gives: CDR3 DNA, CDR3 protein, D gene, V gene, clone size, CDR3 length, J gene. A D gene is named only where the DNA matches it firmly. Size is omitted from some rows. Given values are once, few, many or a class for expanded clones.

CDR3 DNA: TGCGCCAGCAGCCAAGATGGCCCGACAGGGAGCAATTCACCCCTCCACTTT
CDR3 protein: CASSQDGPTGSNSPLHF
D gene: TRBD1
V gene: TRBV4-1
clone size: .
CDR3 length: 17
J gene: TRBJ1-6

CDR3 DNA: TGTGCCAGCAGCCTCGGTCTAGCGGGAGGGAACTACGAGCAGTACTTC
CDR3 protein: CASSLGLAGGNYEQYF
D gene: TRBD2
V gene: TRBV27
clone size: .
CDR3 length: 16
J gene: TRBJ2-7

CDR3 DNA: TGCGCCAGCAGCTTGCTAGCGGGGTACACAGATACGCAGTATTTT
CDR3 protein: CASSLLAGYTDTQYF
D gene: TRBD2
V gene: TRBV5-1
clone size: .
CDR3 length: 15
J gene: TRBJ2-3

CDR3 DNA: TGTGCCAGCAGCTTAACACGGGGTGCTAGGGACACTGAAGCTTTCTTT
CDR3 protein: CASSLTRGARDTEAFF
D gene: .
V gene: TRBV7-4
clone size: once
CDR3 length: 16
J gene: TRBJ1-1

CDR3 DNA: TGTGCCAGCAGTAGCGGGAGCACGTATGAGCAGTTCTTC
CDR3 protein: CASSSGSTYEQFF
D gene: TRBD2
V gene: TRBV3-1/TRBV3-2
clone size: .
CDR3 length: 13
J gene: TRBJ2-1

CDR3 DNA: TGTGCCAGTAGTATCGACAGGGGGCCAGGGTACGAGCAGTACTTC
CDR3 protein: CASSIDRGPGYEQYF
D gene: TRBD1
V gene: TRBV19
clone size: once
CDR3 length: 15
J gene: TRBJ2-7

CDR3 DNA: TGTGCCAGCATACGCGGGACCGTCGCCAAAAACATTCAGTACTTC
CDR3 protein: CASIRGTVAKNIQYF
D gene: .
V gene: TRBV2
clone size: .
CDR3 length: 15
J gene: TRBJ2-4

CDR3 DNA: TGTGCCTGGGGGGACCGACAGAATTTCTATAATTCACCCCTCCACTTT
CDR3 protein: CAWGDRQNFYNSPLHF
D gene: .
V gene: TRBV30
clone size: .
CDR3 length: 16
J gene: TRBJ1-6

CDR3 DNA: TGTGCCACCAGTGACAACAGGGGGGAATGGGATACGCAGTATTTT
CDR3 protein: CATSDNRGEWDTQYF
D gene: TRBD1
V gene: TRBV24-1
clone size: .
CDR3 length: 15
J gene: TRBJ2-3

CDR3 DNA: TGCGCCAGCAGCCTACTGGGGGGGACAGGGGGCTTCTCTGGCTACACCTTC
CDR3 protein: CASSLLGGTGGFSGYTF
D gene: TRBD1
V gene: TRBV4-1
clone size: .
CDR3 length: 17
J gene: TRBJ1-2

CDR3 DNA: TGTGCCAGCAGCCCACCGGAGGGCGGGAACACCGGGGAGCTGTTTTTT
CDR3 protein: CASSPPEGGNTGELFF
D gene: .
V gene: TRBV7-9
clone size: .
CDR3 length: 16
J gene: TRBJ2-2

CDR3 DNA: TGTGCCAGCAGACAGGGCATACATGGCTACACCTTC
CDR3 protein: CASRQGIHGYTF
D gene: .
V gene: TRBV27
clone size: .
CDR3 length: 12
J gene: TRBJ1-2

CDR3 DNA: TGTGCCAGCAGTGCCAGGGGTGGGTCCACTGAAGCTTTCTTT
CDR3 protein: CASSARGGSTEAFF
D gene: .
V gene: TRBV28
clone size: .
CDR3 length: 14
J gene: TRBJ1-1

CDR3 DNA: TGTGCCAGCAGTTTATGGGCAGAGAGAGATACGCAGTATTTT
CDR3 protein: CASSLWAERDTQYF
D gene: .
V gene: TRBV27
clone size: .
CDR3 length: 14
J gene: TRBJ2-3

CDR3 DNA: TGTGCCAGCAGTCTTCTAGCGGGAGGCACCGGGGAGCTGTTTTTT
CDR3 protein: CASSLLAGGTGELFF
D gene: TRBD2
V gene: TRBV2
clone size: .
CDR3 length: 15
J gene: TRBJ2-2

CDR3 DNA: TGTGCCAGCAGCTTACTAGCGGGAGGGGGAGATACGCAGTATTTT
CDR3 protein: CASSLLAGGGDTQYF
D gene: TRBD2
V gene: TRBV7-8
clone size: .
CDR3 length: 15
J gene: TRBJ2-3

CDR3 DNA: TGTGCCTGGAGTATGGGGGGAGAGACCCAGTACTTC
CDR3 protein: CAWSMGGETQYF
D gene: .
V gene: TRBV30
clone size: .
CDR3 length: 12
J gene: TRBJ2-5

CDR3 DNA: TGTGCCAGCAGCTTATATTCGGGTAGCAATCAGCCCCAGCATTTT
CDR3 protein: CASSLYSGSNQPQHF
D gene: .
V gene: TRBV7-2
clone size: .
CDR3 length: 15
J gene: TRBJ1-5

CDR3 DNA: TGTGCCAGCAGATCACAGGGGGCTATGGACGAGCAGTACTTC
CDR3 protein: CASRSQGAMDEQYF
D gene: TRBD1
V gene: TRBV28
clone size: .
CDR3 length: 14
J gene: TRBJ2-7

CDR3 DNA: TGTGCCAGTGGAGGACCTATGAACACTGAAGCTTTCTTT
CDR3 protein: CASGGPMNTEAFF
D gene: .
V gene: TRBV2
clone size: .
CDR3 length: 13
J gene: TRBJ1-1

CDR3 DNA: TGTGCCAGCAGGGGGGACAGGGGGCGCGTAGGTGGCTACACCTTC
CDR3 protein: CASRGDRGRVGGYTF
D gene: TRBD1
V gene: TRBV27
clone size: .
CDR3 length: 15
J gene: TRBJ1-2

CDR3 DNA: TGCAGCGTTGACCCCGGGACAGGCCTGTTTTTT
CDR3 protein: CSVDPGTGLFF
D gene: TRBD1
V gene: TRBV29-1
clone size: .
CDR3 length: 11
J gene: TRBJ1-4

CDR3 DNA: TGTGCCAGCAGCCCTCGGACAGGGGCCTACTTCTCGGACTACGAGCAGTACTTC
CDR3 protein: CASSPRTGAYFSDYEQYF
D gene: TRBD1
V gene: TRBV7-8
clone size: .
CDR3 length: 18
J gene: TRBJ2-7

CDR3 DNA: TGTGCCAGCAGTTTCCGGACAGTCCCACTCTCTGGGGCCAACGTCCTGACTTTC
CDR3 protein: CASSFRTVPLSGANVLTF
D gene: .
V gene: TRBV28
clone size: .
CDR3 length: 18
J gene: TRBJ2-6

CDR3 DNA: TGTGCCAGTAGTAAGACAGGGGGAATCTCCTACGAGCAGTACTTC
CDR3 protein: CASSKTGGISYEQYF
D gene: TRBD1
V gene: TRBV19
clone size: .
CDR3 length: 15
J gene: TRBJ2-7

CDR3 DNA: TGTGCCAGCAGCTCATTAGCGGGAAAGTACAATGAGCAGTTCTTC
CDR3 protein: CASSSLAGKYNEQFF
D gene: TRBD2
V gene: TRBV5-4
clone size: .
CDR3 length: 15
J gene: TRBJ2-1

CDR3 DNA: TGCGCCAGCAGCCAAGACGGGGGACAGGGCTTTCCAGGAAACACCATATATTTT
CDR3 protein: CASSQDGGQGFPGNTIYF
D gene: TRBD1
V gene: TRBV4-1
clone size: .
CDR3 length: 18
J gene: TRBJ1-3

CDR3 DNA: TGTGCCAGCAGCCTCCACACCGGGGAGCTGTTTTTT
CDR3 protein: CASSLHTGELFF
D gene: .
V gene: TRBV27
clone size: .
CDR3 length: 12
J gene: TRBJ2-2

CDR3 DNA: TGTGCCAGCAGATACACGAACCCCACTGAAGCTTTCTTT
CDR3 protein: CASRYTNPTEAFF
D gene: .
V gene: TRBV12-3/TRBV12-4
clone size: .
CDR3 length: 13
J gene: TRBJ1-1

CDR3 DNA: TGCGCCAGCAGCTTGGATCAGACTTACGAGCAGTACTTC
CDR3 protein: CASSLDQTYEQYF
D gene: .
V gene: TRBV5-1
clone size: .
CDR3 length: 13
J gene: TRBJ2-7

CDR3 DNA: TGTGCCAGCAGCGTAGGTGGGGGGACCGGGGAGCTGTTTTTT
CDR3 protein: CASSVGGGTGELFF
D gene: .
V gene: TRBV7-8
clone size: .
CDR3 length: 14
J gene: TRBJ2-2

CDR3 DNA: TGTGCCAGCAGCTTCGGTGACTTTATAAATGAGCAGTTCTTC
CDR3 protein: CASSFGDFINEQFF
D gene: .
V gene: TRBV7-2
clone size: .
CDR3 length: 14
J gene: TRBJ2-1

CDR3 DNA: TGTGCCAGCAGTTCCGGGGGGGAGCAGTTCTTC
CDR3 protein: CASSSGGEQFF
D gene: TRBD2
V gene: TRBV6-5
clone size: once
CDR3 length: 11
J gene: TRBJ2-1

CDR3 DNA: TGTGCCAGCCACTTAGACAGGGGAATCGGCAATCAGCCCCAGCATTTT
CDR3 protein: CASHLDRGIGNQPQHF
D gene: TRBD1
V gene: TRBV2
clone size: .
CDR3 length: 16
J gene: TRBJ1-5

CDR3 DNA: TGCGCCAGCAGCCAAGCCGGGAGCTCCTATAATTCACCCCTCCACTTT
CDR3 protein: CASSQAGSSYNSPLHF
D gene: .
V gene: TRBV4-1
clone size: .
CDR3 length: 16
J gene: TRBJ1-6

CDR3 DNA: TGTGCCAGCAGTCACCCGGGGAGAACCAAAGCTTTCTTT
CDR3 protein: CASSHPGRTKAFF
D gene: .
V gene: TRBV6-2/TRBV6-3
clone size: .
CDR3 length: 13
J gene: TRBJ1-1

CDR3 DNA: TGTGCCAGCAGCATAGACCCTAGCGGGAGGAACAATGAGCAGTTCTTC
CDR3 protein: CASSIDPSGRNNEQFF
D gene: TRBD2
V gene: TRBV7-3
clone size: .
CDR3 length: 16
J gene: TRBJ2-1

CDR3 DNA: TGTGCCAGCAGCTGGACGGACACGACCTACGAGCAGTACTTC
CDR3 protein: CASSWTDTTYEQYF
D gene: .
V gene: TRBV5-5
clone size: .
CDR3 length: 14
J gene: TRBJ2-7

CDR3 DNA: TGTGCCAGCAGTGTAAGCGTAGGACAGGAGGGTAATCAGCCCCAGCATTTT
CDR3 protein: CASSVSVGQEGNQPQHF
D gene: TRBD1
V gene: TRBV27
clone size: .
CDR3 length: 17
J gene: TRBJ1-5

CDR3 DNA: TGTGCCTGGACGCTAGCGGGAGGAGGCAATGAGCAGTTCTTC
CDR3 protein: CAWTLAGGGNEQFF
D gene: TRBD2
V gene: TRBV30
clone size: once
CDR3 length: 14
J gene: TRBJ2-1

CDR3 DNA: TGCGCCAGCAGTCAATCGGAAGTCTCGTTCTCGGGACTAGCGGACCAAGAGACCCAGTACTTC
CDR3 protein: CASSQSEVSFSGLADQETQYF
D gene: TRBD2
V gene: TRBV23-1
clone size: .
CDR3 length: 21
J gene: TRBJ2-5

CDR3 DNA: TGTGCCAGCCAATATGCTGTACAGGAAGGAGAGCAGTACTTC
CDR3 protein: CASQYAVQEGEQYF
D gene: .
V gene: TRBV2
clone size: .
CDR3 length: 14
J gene: TRBJ2-7

CDR3 DNA: TGTGCCAGCAGCGTAGGGCCGGGGGGGGATCACTTCTACGAGCAGTACTTC
CDR3 protein: CASSVGPGGDHFYEQYF
D gene: TRBD2
V gene: TRBV9
clone size: .
CDR3 length: 17
J gene: TRBJ2-7

CDR3 DNA: TGTGCCCACCAGGGGGCTGAGTCCTACGAGCAGTACTTC
CDR3 protein: CAHQGAESYEQYF
D gene: TRBD1
V gene: TRBV28
clone size: .
CDR3 length: 13
J gene: TRBJ2-7

CDR3 DNA: TGTGCCACGTCCCTGGCAGACAATCAGCCCCAGCATTTT
CDR3 protein: CATSLADNQPQHF
D gene: .
V gene: TRBV19
clone size: .
CDR3 length: 13
J gene: TRBJ1-5

CDR3 DNA: TGTGCCAGCAGCCCCCTCGGGGAAAACATTCAGTACTTC
CDR3 protein: CASSPLGENIQYF
D gene: .
V gene: TRBV14
clone size: .
CDR3 length: 13
J gene: TRBJ2-4

CDR3 DNA: TGTGCCTGGACGGTTTTGGGGCAGCAAACCTACAATGAGCAGTTCTTC
CDR3 protein: CAWTVLGQQTYNEQFF
D gene: .
V gene: TRBV30
clone size: once
CDR3 length: 16
J gene: TRBJ2-1

CDR3 DNA: TGTGCCAGCAGCCAAGGAGTTGCCAACACTGAAGCTTTCTTT
CDR3 protein: CASSQGVANTEAFF
D gene: .
V gene: TRBV3-1/TRBV3-2
clone size: few
CDR3 length: 14
J gene: TRBJ1-1

CDR3 DNA: TGTGCCAGCAGCATCGGGACAGCTAATGAAAAACTGTTTTTT
CDR3 protein: CASSIGTANEKLFF
D gene: TRBD1
V gene: TRBV7-9
clone size: .
CDR3 length: 14
J gene: TRBJ1-4

CDR3 DNA: TGTGCCAGCAGCCTGACTGCAACTAATGAAAAACTGTTTTTT
CDR3 protein: CASSLTATNEKLFF
D gene: .
V gene: TRBV7-9
clone size: .
CDR3 length: 14
J gene: TRBJ1-4

CDR3 DNA: TGTGCCAGCAGGGCCGGACAGGGCTATAATTCACCCCTCCACTTT
CDR3 protein: CASRAGQGYNSPLHF
D gene: TRBD1
V gene: TRBV6-6
clone size: .
CDR3 length: 15
J gene: TRBJ1-6

CDR3 DNA: TGTGCCACCAGTGATGGACAGTCCACAACTAATGAAAAACTGTTTTTT
CDR3 protein: CATSDGQSTTNEKLFF
D gene: .
V gene: TRBV24-1
clone size: .
CDR3 length: 16
J gene: TRBJ1-4

CDR3 DNA: TGTGCCAGCAGCGTCACTAGCGCCGGCGAGCAGTACTTC
CDR3 protein: CASSVTSAGEQYF
D gene: TRBD2
V gene: TRBV7-2
clone size: .
CDR3 length: 13
J gene: TRBJ2-7

CDR3 DNA: TGTGCCAGCAGTTTAGCTAGCGGACTAGCGGTACAAGAGACCCAGTACTTC
CDR3 protein: CASSLASGLAVQETQYF
D gene: TRBD2
V gene: TRBV27
clone size: once
CDR3 length: 17
J gene: TRBJ2-5

CDR3 DNA: TGTGCCACCAGTGATCCCCTTAGAACCGACAATGAGCAGTTCTTC
CDR3 protein: CATSDPLRTDNEQFF
D gene: .
V gene: TRBV24-1
clone size: .
CDR3 length: 15
J gene: TRBJ2-1

CDR3 DNA: TGTGCCAGTAGCCATGGAGGGGGGGCGTCCTACAATGAGCAGTTCTTC
CDR3 protein: CASSHGGGASYNEQFF
D gene: .
V gene: TRBV19
clone size: .
CDR3 length: 16
J gene: TRBJ2-1

CDR3 DNA: TGTGCCAGCAGCTTAATGTCTAGCGGGAGGCCCGTCCGGGGGACCCAGTACTTC
CDR3 protein: CASSLMSSGRPVRGTQYF
D gene: TRBD2
V gene: TRBV5-8
clone size: .
CDR3 length: 18
J gene: TRBJ2-5

CDR3 DNA: TGCGCCAGCAGCCAAGATCTCCGGGGAGCTGGGGCCAACGTCCTGACTTTC
CDR3 protein: CASSQDLRGAGANVLTF
D gene: .
V gene: TRBV4-1
clone size: .
CDR3 length: 17
J gene: TRBJ2-6

CDR3 DNA: TGTGCCAGCAGCCCCAGGCCGGCCTACGAGCAGTACTTC
CDR3 protein: CASSPRPAYEQYF
D gene: .
V gene: TRBV3-1/TRBV3-2
clone size: once
CDR3 length: 13
J gene: TRBJ2-7